This TCR beta chain emerged from a study of tissue-resident memory T cells in lung cancer (dated by TCRdb to the late 2010s). At the level of the whole study: TCR beta-chain sequencing compared paired tumor TRM and tumor non-TRM populations from about nine lung cancer patients.

Inclusive of the bounding cysteine and phenylalanine, the CDR3 is 15 residues long. Solely the CDR3 DNA is kept, with 45 bases framed from the first base. CDR1 and CDR2 are drawn from the germline V gene: MNHEY, SVGEGT. V is reduced by 0 bases and J by 10 bases, leaving a spacing of 13 bases between them. CD8+ T cells were sorted by CD103 expression on a BD FACSAria-II directly into ice-cold TRIzol LS reagent. Freshly resected lung tumor tissue was obtained at surgical resection. After Fc receptor blocking, fresh cells were stained for CD45, CD4, CD3, CD8A and CD103, and DAPI was used to tell live cells from dead cells. A miRNeasy kit was used to purify total RNA from the sorted CD103+ and CD103- CD8+ T cells. Sorting of tumor-infiltrating CD8+ cytotoxic T cells by CD103 expression was used to split tissue-resident memory (TRM) cells from non-TRM cells. Donors were patients with treatment-naive lung cancer. Upon referral, patients with respiratory malignancies who were newly diagnosed and untreated were recruited prospectively.

By how much of the sample it makes up, this clonotype is large (0.1 to 1%). It has no known antigen specificity. Base qualities are not recorded, but no much larger clone differs from it by a single base. General study outcomes and caveats: Compared with tumor non-TRM cells, tumor TRM cells had a significantly more restricted TCR repertoire, with lower Shannon-Wiener and inverse Simpson diversity. Expanded clonotypes accounted for an average of 73% of tumor TRM repertoires and 50% to 55% of tumor non-TRM repertoires. An average of roughly 20% of sequenced TRM cells per patient was accounted for by the most expanded clonotype, suggesting expansion of a single tumor antigen-specific clone.

Sequenced on an Illumina MiSeq. The TCR sequencing libraries included unique molecular identifiers and were indexed using TruSeq single indexes. The paper's processing steps were these. TCR reads were mapped and error-corrected with MIGEC v1.2.7 and were then analyzed with VDJtools v1.1.7, with default settings applied for both tools. Shannon-Wiener and inverse Simpson indices, computed in VDJtools, were used to quantify repertoire diversity. A frequency threshold of at least three was used to define expanded TCRbeta clonotypes. Statistical comparisons of TCR diversity between tumor TRM and non-TRM populations used Wilcoxon rank-sum tests across under 13 patients. The public sequencing data were trimmed at Q25 with fastp and processed into clonotypes with MiXCR by TCRdb, which kept only in-frame beta chains. Merged by CDR3 protein, the rows form single entries marked with the most common genes and DNA. The V and J calls come from TCRdb's annotation, not from the publication. This sample holds about 280 distinct CDR3 sequences; around 20% were observed only once. The leading ten clones occupy approximately 63% of the sample.

Sample: CD103+ CD8+ T cells from lung tumor tissue. The cell subset or site label, read with the paper, signifies: tissue-resident memory (TRM) CD8+ CTLs. This chain joins TRBV6-2 or TRBV6-3 to TRBJ1-6, with no confidently assigned D gene. The receptor comes from a human donor with treatment-naive lung cancer (subtype not recorded). For the CDR3, the sequence is CASSYSKRNRSPLHF. The DNA is TGTGCCAGCAGTTACTCCAAAAGGAACCGATCACCCCTCCACTTT.